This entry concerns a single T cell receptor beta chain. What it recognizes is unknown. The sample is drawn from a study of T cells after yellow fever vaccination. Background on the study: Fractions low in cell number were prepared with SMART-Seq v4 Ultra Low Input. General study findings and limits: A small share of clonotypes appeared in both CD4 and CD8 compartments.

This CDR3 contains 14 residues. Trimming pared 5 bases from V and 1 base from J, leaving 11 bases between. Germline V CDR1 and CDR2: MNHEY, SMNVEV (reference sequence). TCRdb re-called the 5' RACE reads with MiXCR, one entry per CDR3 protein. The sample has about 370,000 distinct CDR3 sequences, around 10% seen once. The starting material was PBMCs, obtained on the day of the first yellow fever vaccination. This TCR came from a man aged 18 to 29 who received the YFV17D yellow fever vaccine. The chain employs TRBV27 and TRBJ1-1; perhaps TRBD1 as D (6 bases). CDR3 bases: TGTGCCAGCAGTCCAAGGGGGAAGAACACTGAAGCTTTCTTT. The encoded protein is CASSPRGKNTEAFF.